A single sample gave rise to the 32 T cell receptor beta chains below, sequenced in a study of T-cell memory formation after mild COVID-19. Using its own MiXCR run on the 5' RACE reads, TCRdb lists one record per CDR3 protein. The sample has some 290,000 distinct CDR3 sequences, around 15% seen once. The sample comprised PBMCs or a T cell subset sorted from them (not recorded which). These receptors were obtained from a man younger than 35 who had mild COVID-19 (a few samples of this study predate the infection). Cell type and time point are not known.

This clonotype was observed a few times. This chain uses TRBV29-1 with TRBJ2-1; 8 nucleotides line up with TRBD2. The ends lost 6 bases at V and 3 bases at J; junction bases unmatched: 1. Germline V gives CDR1 SQVTM, CDR2 ANQGSEA. This CDR3 comprises 12 residues. CDR3 sequence reads: CSVGGGYNEQFF. In nucleotides, the CDR3 is TGCAGCGTCGGGGGGGGCTACAATGAGCAGTTCTTC.

The V and J genes are TRBV18 and TRBJ1-1; D unresolved. The CDR3 is 15 residues long. CDR1 KGHSH and CDR2 LQKENI come from the germline V gene. The V end was cut by 1 base, the J end by 4 bases, with 13 bases between. CDR3: CASSPRPYFGTEAFF. In nucleotides, the CDR3 is TGTGCCAGCTCACCACGGCCCTACTTCGGCACTGAAGCTTTCTTT.

The chain carries TRBV5-5 and TRBJ2-1; D might be TRBD1 (6 bases). The V gene's germline CDR1 is SGHKS and CDR2 YYEKEE (reference sequence). This CDR3 has 13 residues. V lost 5 bases to trimming and J lost 14 bases, with 20 bases between them. The CDR3 DNA reads as TGTGCCAGCAGATCCGAAACAGGGTCCCGGGAGTTCTTC. This codes for CASRSETGSREFF.

This clonotype was seen a few times. The V gene is TRBV7-2, the J gene TRBJ2-1, with D perhaps matching TRBD2 (6 bases). V was pared by 5 bases and J by 13 bases, with 18 bases between. The CDR3 is 13 residues long. Germline V gene lookup returns CDR1 SGHTA and CDR2 FQGNSA. The CDR3, as DNA: TGTGCCAGCAGCCCCCTCCATAGCGGCAGCCAGTTCTTC. This translates into CASSPLHSGSQFF.

The genes are TRBV6-1 and TRBJ2-7; TRBD1 aligns across 12 bases. V lost 5 bases and J lost 8; bases outside the gene matches: 7. The CDR3 loop spans 14 amino acids. Germline lookup yields CDR1 MNHNS and CDR2 SASEGT. DNA for the CDR3: TGTGCCAGCAGTCCCGGGACAGGGGGCGTCCAGCAGTACTTC. It codes for CASSPGTGGVQQYF.

This chain links TRBV6-5 with TRBJ2-3, with D unclear. V lost 9 bases, J lost 0 bases, and 7 bases lay in between. The germline CDR1 and CDR2 sequences are MNHEY and SVGAGI. The CDR3 covers 12 residues. The CDR3 here is CASRSSTDTQYF. The CDR3, as DNA: TGTGCCAGTAGGTCTAGCACAGATACGCAGTATTTT.

This clonotype was recorded a few times. The J gene is TRBJ2-5, the V gene TRBV10-3, with TRBD1 matching over 8 bases. The CDR3 sequence is 17 residues long. The V gene's germline CDR1 is ENHRY and CDR2 SYGVKD. With 1 base clipped from V and 1 base from J, the junction kept 8 bases outside the gene matches. The CDR3 nucleotides are TGTGCCATCAGTGAGTTGCAGGGGGCAATCCTCCAAGAGACCCAGTACTTC. This codes for CAISELQGAILQETQYF.

The gene calls are TRBV7-9 and TRBJ1-1; TRBD1 agrees at 12 bases. The V and J ends lost 10 bases and 4 bases, in that order; junction bases with no gene match: 4. The CDR3 is 13 amino acids. Germline CDR1 and CDR2: SEHNR and FQNEAQ (reference sequence). The CDR3 reads CAMGQGAGTEAFF. The CDR3 DNA reads TGTGCCATGGGACAGGGGGCCGGCACTGAAGCTTTCTTT.

The chain's CDR3 is CASALGTANTGELFF. The CDR3 coding sequence is TGTGCCAGCGCGCTCGGGACGGCGAACACCGGGGAGCTGTTTTTT. The chain uses TRBV6-5 and TRBJ2-2; D possibly matches TRBD1 or TRBD2 (5 bases each). CDR3 length: 15 residues. V lost 8 bases and J lost 0, with 13 bases in between. From germline, CDR1 is MNHEY and CDR2 SVGAGI.

V usage is TRBV12-3 or TRBV12-4 and J usage is TRBJ1-1, with 8 bases fitting TRBD1. V shed 5 bases, J shed 3 bases, and the junction held 8 bases outside the gene matches. The CDR3 has 15 amino acids. The CDR3, as DNA: TGTGCCAGCAGTCCCCCAGGGGGCCCCTACACTGAAGCTTTCTTT. Its translation: CASSPPGGPYTEAFF.

The chain recombines TRBV10-3 with TRBJ2-4; 8 nucleotides align to TRBD2. The germline gives CDR1 ENHRY, CDR2 SYGVKD. Trimming removed 2 bases from V and 8 bases from J; junction bases left unmatched: 8. The CDR3 is 15 amino acids. The CDR3 loop is CAISETGGAPDIQYF. CDR3 DNA: TGTGCCATCAGTGAGACCGGGGGGGCCCCGGACATTCAGTACTTC.

V and J are TRBV28 and TRBJ1-1, with a possible D match to TRBD1 (5 bases). V was shortened by 4 bases and J by 1 base, with 13 bases between the two germline ends. The CDR3 length is 15 residues. Per germline, CDR1 MDHEN and CDR2 SYDVKM. Written as DNA, the CDR3 is TGTGCCAGCAGTTCGCCCGGGACCGAGAACACTGAAGCTTTCTTT. Amino acids: CASSSPGTENTEAFF. The variable domain in full, with the rest retrieved from reference TRBV28 and TRBJ1-1, is DVKVTQSSRYLVKRTGEKVFLECVQDMDHENMFWYRQDPGLGLRLIYFSYDVKMKEKGDIPEGYSVSREKKERFSLILESASTNQTSMYLCASSSPGTENTEAFFGQGTRLTVV.

CDR3 sequence reads: CATSIAGRGIETQYF. The CDR3 bases are TGTGCCACCAGCATCGCAGGACGGGGTATCGAGACCCAGTACTTC. V usage is TRBV15 and J usage is TRBJ2-5; D possibly corresponds to TRBD2 (5 bases). The CDR3 extends over 15 amino acids. Trimming shortened V by 4 bases and J by 5 bases, and 17 bases separated the two germline ends. Germline-derived CDR1 and CDR2 are LNHNV and YYDKDF (reference sequence). The full variable domain, completed using reference TRBV15 and TRBJ2-5, is DAMVIQNPRYQVTQFGKPVTLSCSQTLNHNVMYWYQQKSSQAPKLLFHYYDKDFNNEADTPDNFQSRRPNTSFCFLDIRSPGLGDTAMYLCATSIAGRGIETQYFGPGTRLLVL.

This clonotype was counted at least ten times. The rearrangement uses TRBV5-1 and TRBJ2-5; maybe TRBD1 (5 bases). This CDR3 region has 12 residues. V was cut by 7 bases and J by 5 bases, with 12 bases left in between. Germline V gene data show CDR1 as SGHRS and CDR2 as YFSETQ. CDR3 protein: CASAGRGETQYF. In nucleotides, the CDR3 is TGCGCCAGCGCAGGAAGGGGCGAGACCCAGTACTTC.

This clonotype was counted many times. The chain joins TRBV12-3 or TRBV12-4 to TRBJ1-5; 9 nucleotides agree with TRBD1. V was pared by 6 bases and J by 3 bases, with 3 bases of the junction left unmatched. The CDR3 is 14 residues long. CDR3 protein: CASRGQGDNQPQHF. CDR3 coding DNA: TGTGCCAGCAGGGGACAGGGCGACAATCAGCCCCAGCATTTT.

This clonotype was seen more than once but under ten times. The chain combines TRBV9 with TRBJ2-7; D is unresolved. The germline V gene has CDR1 SGDLS and CDR2 YYNGEE. V lost 4 bases, J lost 9 bases, and 23 bases lay in between. The CDR3 contains 15 residues. The chain's CDR3 is CASSPRWGEVTAQYV. CDR3 in DNA: TGTGCCAGCAGCCCGAGGTGGGGTGAGGTTACGGCGCAGTACGTC.

The genes are TRBV5-1 and TRBJ2-1; TRBD1 matches 8 bases. V gave up 1 base and J gave up 10 bases; unmatched junction bases: 7. This CDR3 has 14 amino acids. The germline V gene has CDR1 SGHRS and CDR2 YFSETQ. The CDR3 region has the DNA TGCGCCAGCAGCTTGAGGACAGGGATCAACGAGCAGTTCTTC. Encoded protein: CASSLRTGINEQFF.

This clonotype was counted between two and nine times. This chain links TRBV7-9 with TRBJ1-6, with 11 nucleotides matching TRBD1. The germline CDR1 and CDR2 sequences are SEHNR and FQNEAQ (reference sequence). V was pared by 1 base and J by 9 bases, with 11 bases of the junction left unmatched. This CDR3 comprises 18 residues. The CDR3 region is CASSLEGQGEGGGSPLHF. The CDR3 nucleotides are TGTGCCAGCAGCTTAGAGGGACAGGGGGAAGGTGGCGGTTCACCCCTCCACTTT.

The gene calls are TRBV29-1 and TRBJ2-1; D gene uncertain. Trimming removed 3 bases at V and 4 bases at J, with 10 bases between. The CDR3 is made up of 13 amino acids. Germline V gives CDR1 SQVTM, CDR2 ANQGSEA. CDR3 amino acids: CSVEHEVYNEQFF. In DNA form, the CDR3 reads TGCAGCGTTGAGCATGAGGTTTACAATGAGCAGTTCTTC.

There are many counts of this clonotype. The rearrangement joins TRBV12-5 to TRBJ2-3; D uncertain. The V and J ends lost 0 bases and 0 bases respectively, with 7 bases between them. The CDR3 has 15 residues. Germline lookup yields CDR1 LGHNT and CDR2 FRNRAP. This CDR3 reads CASGLVQSSTDTQYF. The CDR3 DNA is TGTGCTAGTGGTTTGGTACAGTCTAGCACAGATACGCAGTATTTT.

The sample holds a few counts of this clonotype. The chain uses TRBV12-3 or TRBV12-4 and TRBJ2-2, with D perhaps TRBD1 (5 bases). This CDR3 has 15 residues. With 6 bases removed from V and 6 bases from J, the gap between germline ends came to 17 bases. Written as DNA, the CDR3 is TGTGCCAGCAGGGGGCCTAACAGAGTATCCGGGGAGCTGTTTTTT. It encodes CASRGPNRVSGELFF.

The V gene is TRBV3-1, the J gene TRBJ2-1; 8 bases are shared with TRBD2. Germline CDR1 is LGHDT and CDR2 is YNNKEL (reference sequence). J was trimmed by 7 bases and V by 8 bases; bases with no gene match: 10. The length of the CDR3 is 14 residues. CDR3 region: CASSKRGPGNEQFF. CDR3 sequence (DNA): TGTGCCAGCTCCAAGCGGGGGCCTGGGAATGAGCAGTTCTTC.

The chain carries TRBV29-1 and TRBJ2-1; the D gene is possibly TRBD2 (6 bases). CDR3 size: 12 residues. Trimming shortened V by 0 bases and J by 9 bases, and 9 bases separated the two germline ends. The germline gives CDR1 SQVTM, CDR2 ANQGSEA. The CDR3 DNA reads TGCAGCGTTGAAGATCTCGGGGGTGAGCAGTTCTTC. Translated, it gives CSVEDLGGEQFF.

The chain employs TRBV4-2 and TRBJ2-7; a weak D match, TRBD2 (5 bases). There are 17 residues in the CDR3. Germline V gene data show CDR1 as LGHNA and CDR2 as YNFKEQ. Trimming removed 0 bases at V and 0 bases at J, with 15 bases between. The DNA for the CDR3 is TGTGCCAGCAGCCAAGACCCCCTCGGGGAGAGCTCCTACGAGCAGTACTTC. This gives the protein CASSQDPLGESSYEQYF.

This chain uses TRBV7-2 with TRBJ2-7; 10 bases line up with TRBD1. The germline gives CDR1 SGHTA, CDR2 FQGNSA. This CDR3 comprises 15 residues. V lost 5 bases, J lost 5 bases, and 9 bases stayed unmatched. CDR3 DNA: TGTGCCAGCAGCCTCCCCGGGACAGGGGTAGACGAGCAGTACTTC. Protein sequence: CASSLPGTGVDEQYF.

The chain has TRBV6-5 and TRBJ1-4; D may be TRBD1 (5 bases). The CDR3 totals 14 residues. The V end was cut by 8 bases, the J end by 4 bases, with 14 bases between. Looked up from germline, CDR1 is MNHEY and CDR2 is SVGAGI. CDR3 loop: CASEGRQFNEKLFF. The CDR3 DNA reads as TGTGCCAGCGAGGGGAGACAGTTTAATGAAAAACTGTTTTTT.

This clonotype occurred a few times. This rearrangement joins TRBV12-3 or TRBV12-4 to TRBJ2-7, with a possible D match to TRBD2 (6 bases). CDR3 size: 15 residues. Between the trimmed V and J ends, which lost 5 bases and 7 bases, there was a span of 21 bases. This CDR3 is CASSLRDSMHEEQYF. CDR3 DNA: TGTGCCAGCAGTCTCCGGGACTCGATGCATGAGGAGCAGTACTTC.

V gene TRBV6-5 combines with J gene TRBJ1-2; 10 bases fit TRBD1. The CDR3 sequence is 15 residues long. V gave up 6 bases and J gave up 4 bases; unmatched junction bases: 8. CDR1 is MNHEY and CDR2 is SVGAGI in the germline V gene. The CDR3 nucleotides are TGTGCCAGCAGCTCCGGGACAGGGGACTTCTATGGCTACACCTTC. Amino acids: CASSSGTGDFYGYTF.

This clonotype has more than one count but fewer than ten. The chain has TRBV15 and TRBJ1-2; 7 bases agree with TRBD1. The V segment lost 3 bases and the J segment 7 bases; nucleotides outside the gene matches: 2. Germline CDR1 reads LNHNV; CDR2 reads YYDKDF (reference sequence). This CDR3 has 12 residues. CDR3 in amino acids: CATSRRTGGYTF. The DNA for the CDR3 is TGTGCCACCAGCAGGAGGACAGGTGGCTACACCTTC. Combining the CDR3 with reference TRBV15 and TRBJ1-2 gives the whole variable domain DAMVIQNPRYQVTQFGKPVTLSCSQTLNHNVMYWYQQKSSQAPKLLFHYYDKDFNNEADTPDNFQSRRPNTSFCFLDIRSPGLGDTAMYLCATSRRTGGYTFGSGTRLTVV.

This rearrangement joins TRBV30 to TRBJ2-3; TRBD2 aligns across 10 bases. Germline loops: CDR1 GTSNPN, CDR2 SVGIG (reference sequence). This CDR3 region has 16 residues. Unmatched junction bases numbered 9, after V lost 0 bases and J lost 6 bases. The CDR3 DNA reads TGTGCCTGGAGTGTTGGACTAGCGGCATTAATGGATACGCAGTATTTT. Its protein product is CAWSVGLAALMDTQYF.

The sample holds one count of this clonotype. The chain links TRBV4-1 to TRBJ1-2; no definite D call. This CDR3 contains 14 residues. Trimming stripped 0 bases from V and 6 bases from J, with 11 bases between. Germline V gene data show CDR1 as MGHRA and CDR2 as YSYEKL. CDR3 region: CASSQDEVGHGYTF. The DNA of the CDR3 is TGCGCCAGCAGCCAAGATGAGGTCGGGCATGGCTACACCTTC.

The chain joins TRBV7-9 to TRBJ1-6, with a tentative D call TRBD1 (5 bases). The CDR3 is 17 residues long. Germline loops: CDR1 SEHNR, CDR2 FQNEAQ (reference sequence). V was pared by 2 bases and J by 0 bases, with 11 bases between. The chain's CDR3 is CASSLTQGTSYNSPLHF. CDR3 in DNA: TGTGCCAGCAGCTTAACCCAGGGAACCTCCTATAATTCACCCCTCCACTTT. The full variable domain, completed using reference TRBV7-9 and TRBJ1-6, is DTGVSQNPRHKITKRGQNVTFRCDPISEHNRLYWYRQTLGQGPEFLTYFQNEAQLEKSRLLSDRFSAERPKGSFSTLEIQRTEQGDSAMYLCASSLTQGTSYNSPLHFGNGTRLTVT.